This T cell receptor (beta chain) is drawn from a study of radiation and T cells in renal cell carcinoma. Study details: Nephrectomy followed 15 Gy stereotactic body radiation by 4 weeks. Study-level points and caveats: In blood, top tumor clones expanded by 2 weeks, shrinking by 4. Without pretreatment biopsies, baseline tumor clonotype presence was undetermined.

Concerning this clone itself: The antigen is undetermined.

Profiled with immunoSEQ multiplex PCR; TCRdb holds only in-frame clones, not every one. The profile shows about 150,000 clones, roughly 90% of them singletons. Time point described: baseline pretreatment blood. Treatment: 15 Gy SBRT to primary tumor, nephrectomy 4 weeks later. Clear cell pathology was present in this patient's renal cell carcinoma. V was shortened by 5 bases and J by 4 bases, with 21 bases between the two germline ends. The CDR3 has 17 amino acids. Germline CDR1 reads MNHEY; CDR2 reads SMNVEV (reference sequence). This TCR was sampled from a woman aged 70-85 years with renal cell carcinoma. The genes are TRBV27 and TRBJ1-3; the D gene is possibly TRBD1 (5 bases). The specimen was blood, collected from a patient whose treatment included radiotherapy and nephrectomy. DNA for the CDR3: TGTGCCAGCAGTCTGGGTAGAGGGGCGCTTGGGGGAAACACCATATATTTT. Residues: CASSLGRGALGGNTIYF.